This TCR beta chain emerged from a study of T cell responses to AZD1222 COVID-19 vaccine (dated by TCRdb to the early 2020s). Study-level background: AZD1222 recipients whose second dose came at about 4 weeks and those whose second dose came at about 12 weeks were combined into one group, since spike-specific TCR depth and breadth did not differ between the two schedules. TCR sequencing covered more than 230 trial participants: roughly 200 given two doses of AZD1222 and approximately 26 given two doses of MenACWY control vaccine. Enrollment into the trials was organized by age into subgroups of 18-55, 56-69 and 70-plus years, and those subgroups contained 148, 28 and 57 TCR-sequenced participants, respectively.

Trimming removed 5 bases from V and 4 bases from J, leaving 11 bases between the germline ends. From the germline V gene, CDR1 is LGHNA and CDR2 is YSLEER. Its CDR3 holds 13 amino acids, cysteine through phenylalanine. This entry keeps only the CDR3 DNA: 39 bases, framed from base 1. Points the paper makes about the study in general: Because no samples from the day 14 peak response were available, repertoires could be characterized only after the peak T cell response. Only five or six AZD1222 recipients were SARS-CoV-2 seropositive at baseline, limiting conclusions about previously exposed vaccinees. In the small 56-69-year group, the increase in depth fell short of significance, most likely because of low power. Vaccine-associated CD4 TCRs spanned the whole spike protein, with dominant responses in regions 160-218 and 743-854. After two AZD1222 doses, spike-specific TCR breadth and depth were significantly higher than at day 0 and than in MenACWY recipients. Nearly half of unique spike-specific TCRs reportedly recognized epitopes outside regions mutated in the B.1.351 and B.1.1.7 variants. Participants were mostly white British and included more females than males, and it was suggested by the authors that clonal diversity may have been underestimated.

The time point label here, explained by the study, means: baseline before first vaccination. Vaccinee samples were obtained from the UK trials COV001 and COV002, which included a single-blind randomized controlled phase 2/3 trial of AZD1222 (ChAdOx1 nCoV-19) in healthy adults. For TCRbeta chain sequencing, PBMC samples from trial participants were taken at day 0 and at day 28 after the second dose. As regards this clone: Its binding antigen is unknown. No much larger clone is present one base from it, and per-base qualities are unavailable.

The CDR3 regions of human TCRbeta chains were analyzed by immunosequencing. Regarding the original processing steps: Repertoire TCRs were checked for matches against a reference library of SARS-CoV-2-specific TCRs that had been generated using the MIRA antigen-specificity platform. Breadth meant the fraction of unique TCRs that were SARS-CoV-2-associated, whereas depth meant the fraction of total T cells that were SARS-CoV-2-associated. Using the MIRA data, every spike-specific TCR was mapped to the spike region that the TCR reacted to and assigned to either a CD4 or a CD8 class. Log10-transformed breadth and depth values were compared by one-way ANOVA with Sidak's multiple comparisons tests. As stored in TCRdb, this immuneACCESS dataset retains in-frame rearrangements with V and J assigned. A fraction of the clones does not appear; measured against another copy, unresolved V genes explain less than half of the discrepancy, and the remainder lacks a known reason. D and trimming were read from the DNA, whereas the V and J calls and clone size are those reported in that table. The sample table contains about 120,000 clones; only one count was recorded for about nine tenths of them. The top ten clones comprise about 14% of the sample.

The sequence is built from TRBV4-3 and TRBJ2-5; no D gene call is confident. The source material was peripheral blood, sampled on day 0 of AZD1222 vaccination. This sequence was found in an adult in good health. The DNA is TGCGCCAGCAGCATACAATTAACAGAGACCCAGTACTTC. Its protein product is CASSIQLTETQYF.